The clone carrying this T cell receptor beta chain was counted only a few times. The CDR3 runs to 14 residues. Looked up from germline, CDR1 is SGDLS and CDR2 is YYNGEE. V was clipped by 3 bases and J by 9 bases, with 13 bases between them. This sample was taken from a study of blood T cells in healthy people across ages. For the second PCR, which ran for about 7 to 11 cycles, a sample-barcoded 5' primer and a J-beta primer mix were used. TCRdb analysed the 5' RACE reads with MiXCR anew, one entry per CDR3 protein. The sample holds some 890,000 distinct CDR3 sequences; 25% to 30% are singletons and the top ten take 10% to 13%. These data were also reused for a study on T cells of mothers and their children.

What was sequenced was blood. The V and J genes are TRBV9 and TRBJ1-6; TRBD1 is a possible D gene (5 bases). This clonotype originated in a woman aged 40 to 50 in good health. The CDR3 DNA reads TGTGCCAGCAGCGATCTGGGACGATTTTCACCCCTCCACTTT. Its translation is CASSDLGRFSPLHF.